The clone carrying this TCR beta chain was detected ten times or more. Its target is unknown. These data come from a study of molecular identifiers for immune sequencing clone quantification. Study-wide results and caveats: Clonotypes topping 20 RNA copies carried over 97% of effector molecules but under 1% of naive ones.

TCRdb itself ran the PCR reads through MiXCR, one entry per CDR3 protein. The sample holds tens of thousands of distinct CDR3 sequences, 24% seen once. The germline gives CDR1 MNHEY, CDR2 SMNVEV (reference sequence). V was cut by 5 bases and J by 9 bases, with 14 bases left in between. This CDR3 region has 13 residues. The rearrangement uses TRBV27 and TRBJ2-4; D is possibly TRBD2 (5 bases). The sequence was collected from a human donor in good health. Some libraries in this study had Jurkat cell RNA spiked in. The sequencing input was naive CD8+ T cells from blood, with Jurkat cell RNA spiked in. Subset of the sample: FACS-sorted CD8+CD4-CCR7+CD45RA+ naive T cells. The CDR3: CASSLRGPRIQYF. The DNA of the CDR3 is TGTGCCAGCAGTCTCCGGGGTCCCCGCATTCAGTACTTC.